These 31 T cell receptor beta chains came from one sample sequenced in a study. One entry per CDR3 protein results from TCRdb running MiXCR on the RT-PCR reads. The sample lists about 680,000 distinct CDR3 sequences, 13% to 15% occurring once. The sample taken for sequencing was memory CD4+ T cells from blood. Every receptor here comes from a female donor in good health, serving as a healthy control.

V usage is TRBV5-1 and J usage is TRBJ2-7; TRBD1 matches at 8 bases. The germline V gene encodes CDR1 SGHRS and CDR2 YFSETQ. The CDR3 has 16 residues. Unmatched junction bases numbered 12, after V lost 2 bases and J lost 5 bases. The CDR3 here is CASSLSPRTGSDEQYF. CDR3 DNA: TGCGCCAGCAGCTTATCTCCCCGGACAGGGTCGGACGAGCAGTACTTC. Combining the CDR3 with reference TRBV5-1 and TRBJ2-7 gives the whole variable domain KAGVTQTPRYLIKTRGQQVTLSCSPISGHRSVSWYQQTPGQGLQFLFEYFSETQRNKGNFPGRFSGRQFSNSRSEMNVSTLELGDSALYLCASSLSPRTGSDEQYFGPGTRLTVT.

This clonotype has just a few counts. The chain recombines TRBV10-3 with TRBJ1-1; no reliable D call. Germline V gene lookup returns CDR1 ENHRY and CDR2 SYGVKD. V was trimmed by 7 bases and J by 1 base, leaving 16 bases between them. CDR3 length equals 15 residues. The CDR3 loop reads CAITPRQDPNTEAFF. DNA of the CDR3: TGTGCCATCACCCCGAGACAAGATCCGAACACTGAAGCTTTCTTT.

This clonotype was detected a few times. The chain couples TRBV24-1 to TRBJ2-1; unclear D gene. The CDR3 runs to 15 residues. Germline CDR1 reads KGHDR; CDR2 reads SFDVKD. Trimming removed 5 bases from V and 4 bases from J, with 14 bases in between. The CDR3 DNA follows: TGTGCCACCAGTGCCCCCTATGATAATTACAATGAGCAGTTCTTC. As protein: CATSAPYDNYNEQFF.

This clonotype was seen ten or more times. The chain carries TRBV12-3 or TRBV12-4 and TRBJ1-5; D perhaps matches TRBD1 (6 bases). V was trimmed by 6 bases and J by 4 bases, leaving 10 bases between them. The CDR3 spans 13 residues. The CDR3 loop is CASSGGINQPQHF. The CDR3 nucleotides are TGTGCCAGCAGCGGGGGCATAAATCAGCCCCAGCATTTT.

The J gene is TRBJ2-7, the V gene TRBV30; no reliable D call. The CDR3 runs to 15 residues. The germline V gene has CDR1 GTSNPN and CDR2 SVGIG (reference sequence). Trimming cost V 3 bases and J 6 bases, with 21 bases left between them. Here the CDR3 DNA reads TGTGCCTGGAGCGACGGACCGTTGCAAGGATTCGAGCAGTACTTC. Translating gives CAWSDGPLQGFEQYF.

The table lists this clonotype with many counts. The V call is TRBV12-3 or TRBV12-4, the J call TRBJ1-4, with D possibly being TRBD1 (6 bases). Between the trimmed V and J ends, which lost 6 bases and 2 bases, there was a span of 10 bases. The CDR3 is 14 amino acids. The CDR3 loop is CASSTGSTNEKLFF. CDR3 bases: TGTGCCAGCAGCACAGGGTCGACTAATGAAAAACTGTTTTTT.

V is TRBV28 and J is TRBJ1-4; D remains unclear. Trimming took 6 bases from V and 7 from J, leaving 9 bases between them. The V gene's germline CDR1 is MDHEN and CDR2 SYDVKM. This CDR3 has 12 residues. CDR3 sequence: CASRGGVEKLFF. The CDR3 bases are TGTGCCAGCAGAGGCGGAGTTGAAAAACTGTTTTTT.

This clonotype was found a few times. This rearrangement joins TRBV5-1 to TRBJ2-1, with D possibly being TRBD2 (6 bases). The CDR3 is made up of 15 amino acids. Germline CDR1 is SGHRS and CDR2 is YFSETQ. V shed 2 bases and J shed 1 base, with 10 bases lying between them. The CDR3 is CASSFEGTSYNEQFF. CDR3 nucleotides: TGCGCCAGCAGCTTCGAGGGGACTTCCTACAATGAGCAGTTCTTC.

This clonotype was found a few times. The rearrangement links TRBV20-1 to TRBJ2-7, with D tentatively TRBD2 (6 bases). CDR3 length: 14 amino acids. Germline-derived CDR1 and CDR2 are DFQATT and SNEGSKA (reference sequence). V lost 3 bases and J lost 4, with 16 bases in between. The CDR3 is CSARPTRDLYEQYF. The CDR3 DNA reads TGCAGTGCTAGGCCGACTAGGGACTTATACGAGCAGTACTTC.

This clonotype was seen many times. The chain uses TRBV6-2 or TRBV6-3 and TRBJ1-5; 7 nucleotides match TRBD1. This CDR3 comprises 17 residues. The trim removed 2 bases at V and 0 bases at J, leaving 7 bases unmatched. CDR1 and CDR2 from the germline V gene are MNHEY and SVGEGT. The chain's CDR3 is CASSYMDRRDSNQPQHF. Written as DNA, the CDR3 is TGTGCCAGCAGTTACATGGACAGGAGAGATAGCAATCAGCCCCAGCATTTT.

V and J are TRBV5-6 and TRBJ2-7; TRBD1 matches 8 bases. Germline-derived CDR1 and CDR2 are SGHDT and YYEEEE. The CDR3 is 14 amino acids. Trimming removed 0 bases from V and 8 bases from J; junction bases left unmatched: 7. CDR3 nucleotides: TGTGCCAGCAGCTTGGTAGGGTCAGGGGGCAAGCAGTACTTC. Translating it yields CASSLVGSGGKQYF.

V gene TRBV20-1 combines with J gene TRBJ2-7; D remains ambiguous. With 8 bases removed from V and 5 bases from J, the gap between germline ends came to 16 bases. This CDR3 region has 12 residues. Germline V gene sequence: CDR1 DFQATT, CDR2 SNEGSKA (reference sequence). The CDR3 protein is CSLAAQWDEQYF. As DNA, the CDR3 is TGCAGTCTCGCGGCTCAATGGGACGAGCAGTACTTC.

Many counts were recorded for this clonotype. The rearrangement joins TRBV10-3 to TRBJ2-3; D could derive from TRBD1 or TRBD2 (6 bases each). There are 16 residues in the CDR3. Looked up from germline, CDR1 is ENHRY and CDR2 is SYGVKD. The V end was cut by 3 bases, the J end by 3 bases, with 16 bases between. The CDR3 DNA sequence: TGTGCCATCAGTGACCAGACTAGTAGGGGGACAGATACGCAGTATTTT. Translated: CAISDQTSRGTDTQYF.

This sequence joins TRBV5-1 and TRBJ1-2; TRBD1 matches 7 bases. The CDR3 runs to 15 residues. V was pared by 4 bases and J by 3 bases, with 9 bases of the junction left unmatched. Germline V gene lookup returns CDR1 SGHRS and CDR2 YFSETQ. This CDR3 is CASSGDSTFDYGYTF. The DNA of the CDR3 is TGCGCCAGCAGCGGGGACAGTACTTTTGACTATGGCTACACCTTC.

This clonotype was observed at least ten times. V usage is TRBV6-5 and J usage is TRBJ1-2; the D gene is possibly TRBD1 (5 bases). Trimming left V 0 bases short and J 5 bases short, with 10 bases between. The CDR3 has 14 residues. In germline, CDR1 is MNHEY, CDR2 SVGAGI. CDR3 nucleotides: TGTGCCAGCAGTTACTCGATCGGGGGGTATGGCTACACCTTC. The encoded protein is CASSYSIGGYGYTF.

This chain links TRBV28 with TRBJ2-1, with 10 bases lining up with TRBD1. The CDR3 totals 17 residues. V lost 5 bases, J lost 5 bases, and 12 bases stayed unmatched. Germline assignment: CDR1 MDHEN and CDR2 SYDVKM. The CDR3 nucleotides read TGTGCCAGCAGTAGGGGGGTTGGGGACAGGGGTAACAATGAGCAGTTCTTC. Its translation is CASSRGVGDRGNNEQFF. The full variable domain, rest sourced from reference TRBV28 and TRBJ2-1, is DVKVTQSSRYLVKRTGEKVFLECVQDMDHENMFWYRQDPGLGLRLIYFSYDVKMKEKGDIPEGYSVSREKKERFSLILESASTNQTSMYLCASSRGVGDRGNNEQFFGPGTRLTVL.

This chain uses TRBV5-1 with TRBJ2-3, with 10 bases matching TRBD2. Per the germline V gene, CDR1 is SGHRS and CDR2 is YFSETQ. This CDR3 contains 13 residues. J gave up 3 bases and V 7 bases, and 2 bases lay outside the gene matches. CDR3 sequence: CASQRGGTDTQYF. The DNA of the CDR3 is TGCGCCAGCCAGCGGGGGGGGACAGATACGCAGTATTTT.

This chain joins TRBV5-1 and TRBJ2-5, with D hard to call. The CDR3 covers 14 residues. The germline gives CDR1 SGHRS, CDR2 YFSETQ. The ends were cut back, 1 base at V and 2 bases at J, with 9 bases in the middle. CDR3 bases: TGCGCCAGCAGCTTGATGTCTTTACAAGAGACCCAGTACTTC. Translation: CASSLMSLQETQYF.

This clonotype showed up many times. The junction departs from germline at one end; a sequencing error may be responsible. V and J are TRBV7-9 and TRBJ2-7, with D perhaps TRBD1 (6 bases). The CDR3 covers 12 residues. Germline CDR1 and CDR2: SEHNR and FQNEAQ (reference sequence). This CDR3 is CASSLGSVDSRF. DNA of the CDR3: TGTGCCAGCAGCTTAGGGTCGGTGGACAGCCGGTTC. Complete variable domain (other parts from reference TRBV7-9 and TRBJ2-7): DTGVSQNPRHKITKRGQNVTFRCDPISEHNRLYWYRQTLGQGPEFLTYFQNEAQLEKSRLLSDRFSAERPKGSFSTLEIQRTEQGDSAMYLCASSLGSVDSRFGPGTRLTVT.

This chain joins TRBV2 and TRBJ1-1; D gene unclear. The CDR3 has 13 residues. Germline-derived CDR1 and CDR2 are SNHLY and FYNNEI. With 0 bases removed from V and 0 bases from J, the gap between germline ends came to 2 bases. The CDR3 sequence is CASSEAVNTEAFF. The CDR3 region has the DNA TGTGCCAGCAGTGAAGCAGTGAACACTGAAGCTTTCTTT.

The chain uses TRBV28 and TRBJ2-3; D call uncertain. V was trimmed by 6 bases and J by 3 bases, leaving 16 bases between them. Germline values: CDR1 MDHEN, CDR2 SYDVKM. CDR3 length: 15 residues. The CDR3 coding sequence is TGTGCCAGCAGGGGTCAAGGGTTCATAACAGATACGCAGTATTTT. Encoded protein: CASRGQGFITDTQYF.

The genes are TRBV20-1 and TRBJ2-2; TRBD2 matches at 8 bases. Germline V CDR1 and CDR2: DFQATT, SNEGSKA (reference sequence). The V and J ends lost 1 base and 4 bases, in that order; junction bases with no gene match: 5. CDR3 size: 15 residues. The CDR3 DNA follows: TGCAGTGCTAGAGTTCGCGGGGGGCTCACCGGGGAGCTGTTTTTT. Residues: CSARVRGGLTGELFF.

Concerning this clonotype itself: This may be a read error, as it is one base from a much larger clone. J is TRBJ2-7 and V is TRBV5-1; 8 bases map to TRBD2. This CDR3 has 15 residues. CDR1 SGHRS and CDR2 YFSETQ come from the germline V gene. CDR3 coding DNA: TGCGCCAGCAGCCCCGGGGGGGGGCCCTCCTACGCGCAGTACTTC. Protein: CASSPGGGPSYAQYF.

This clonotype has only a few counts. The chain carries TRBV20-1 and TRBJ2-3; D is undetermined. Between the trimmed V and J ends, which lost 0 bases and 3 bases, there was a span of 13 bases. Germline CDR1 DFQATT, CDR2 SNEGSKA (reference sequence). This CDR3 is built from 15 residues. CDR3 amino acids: CSARDRTKGTDTQYF. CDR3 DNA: TGCAGTGCTAGAGATCGAACAAAGGGAACAGATACGCAGTATTTT.

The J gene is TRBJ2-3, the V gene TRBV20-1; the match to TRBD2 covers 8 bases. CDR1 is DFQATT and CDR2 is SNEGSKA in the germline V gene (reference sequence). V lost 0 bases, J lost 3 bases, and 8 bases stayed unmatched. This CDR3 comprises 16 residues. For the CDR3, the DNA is TGCAGTGCTAGAGAGCCAATAGCGGGAATGACAGATACGCAGTATTTT. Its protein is CSAREPIAGMTDTQYF.

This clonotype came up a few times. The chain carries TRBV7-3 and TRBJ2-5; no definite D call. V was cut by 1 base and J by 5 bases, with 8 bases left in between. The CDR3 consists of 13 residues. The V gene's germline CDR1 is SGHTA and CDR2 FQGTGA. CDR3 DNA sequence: TGTGCCAGCAGCTTAAATCTCAGGGAGACCCAGTACTTC. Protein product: CASSLNLRETQYF.

CDR3 in amino acids: CASSTSGRAWTEAFF. In nucleotides, the CDR3 is TGTGCCAGCAGTACCTCGGGCAGGGCGTGGACTGAAGCTTTCTTT. V gene TRBV6-2 or TRBV6-3 combines with J gene TRBJ1-1; D is perhaps TRBD1 (5 bases). CDR1 and CDR2 (germline): MNHEY, SVGEGT. Trimming cost V 5 bases and J 5 bases, with 18 bases left between them. The CDR3 has 15 residues.

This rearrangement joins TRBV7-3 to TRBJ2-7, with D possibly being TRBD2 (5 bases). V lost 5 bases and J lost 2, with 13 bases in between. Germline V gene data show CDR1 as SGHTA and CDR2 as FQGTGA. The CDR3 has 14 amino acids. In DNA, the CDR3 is TGTGCCAGCAGCCCTGGACGGGGAACCTACGAGCAGTACTTC. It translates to CASSPGRGTYEQYF.

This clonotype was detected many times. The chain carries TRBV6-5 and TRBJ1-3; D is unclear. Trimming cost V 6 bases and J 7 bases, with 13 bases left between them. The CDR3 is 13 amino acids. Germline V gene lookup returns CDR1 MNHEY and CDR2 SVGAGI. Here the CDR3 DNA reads TGTGCCAGCAGCTCCGGACGGACGAACACCATATATTTT. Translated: CASSSGRTNTIYF.

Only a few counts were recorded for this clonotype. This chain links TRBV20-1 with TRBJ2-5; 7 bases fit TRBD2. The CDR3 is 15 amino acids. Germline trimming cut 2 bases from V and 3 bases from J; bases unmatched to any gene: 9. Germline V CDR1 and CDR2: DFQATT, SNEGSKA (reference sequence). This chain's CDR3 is CSARSGGSGEETQYF. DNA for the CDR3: TGCAGTGCTAGATCGGGCGGGAGTGGAGAAGAGACCCAGTACTTC.

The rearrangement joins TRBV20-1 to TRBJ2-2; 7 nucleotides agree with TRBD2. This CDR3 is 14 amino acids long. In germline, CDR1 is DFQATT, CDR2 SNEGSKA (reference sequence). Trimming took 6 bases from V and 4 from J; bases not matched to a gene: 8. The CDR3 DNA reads TGCAGTGCCAGAAGCGGGAAGGGCACCGGGGAGCTGTTTTTT. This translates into CSARSGKGTGELFF.